A selection of T cell receptor beta chains follows, all from one sample in a study of response to subunit inactivated influenza vaccine. TCRdb passed the RT-PCR reads through MiXCR, listing each CDR3 protein once. The repertoire has under 950,000 distinct CDR3 sequences, approximately 22% of them found once; the top ten carry about a tenth. The specimen comprised PBMCs from blood, sampled 4 to 6 days after vaccination. All receptors derive from a man aged 50-60 years who received an inactivated influenza vaccine. CDR3s include the opening cysteine and the closing phenylalanine or tryptophan. The order of the fields is V gene, J gene, CDR3 protein.

TRBV10-3,TRBJ2-2,CAIRGTGENTGELFF
TRBV10-3,TRBJ2-7,CASSDGTSSYEQYF
TRBV15,TRBJ2-1,CATSGEGADLLYNEQFF
TRBV2,TRBJ2-7,CASREGVYEQYF
TRBV12-3/TRBV12-4,TRBJ1-5,CASRGGGQPQHF
TRBV3-1,TRBJ2-7,CASSYGIYEQYF
TRBV20-1,TRBJ2-1,CSATPRGGRIDEQFF
TRBV27,TRBJ1-6,CASSLYTGVYNSPLHF
TRBV6-1,TRBJ2-5,CASRDATGQETQYF
TRBV7-2,TRBJ2-2,CASSLEGGGTGELFF
TRBV29-1,TRBJ2-1,CSVVTPNEQFF
TRBV9,TRBJ2-1,CASSVADEQFF
TRBV6-1,TRBJ2-2,CASTLGGRRTGELFF
TRBV20-1,TRBJ1-1,CSARKGQPNTEAFF
TRBV3-1,TRBJ1-2,CASSQDSHRPYGYTF
TRBV24-1,TRBJ1-1,CATSDSFSGTEAFF
TRBV28,TRBJ2-3,CASTPGLGGGTDTQYF
TRBV6-5,TRBJ2-7,CASSYSGSGGNYEQYF
TRBV20-1,TRBJ2-3,CSAVTSSTSTDTQYF
TRBV3-1,TRBJ2-1,CASSPGQRFYNEQFF
TRBV11-2,TRBJ2-7,CASSLEPSGGASEQYF